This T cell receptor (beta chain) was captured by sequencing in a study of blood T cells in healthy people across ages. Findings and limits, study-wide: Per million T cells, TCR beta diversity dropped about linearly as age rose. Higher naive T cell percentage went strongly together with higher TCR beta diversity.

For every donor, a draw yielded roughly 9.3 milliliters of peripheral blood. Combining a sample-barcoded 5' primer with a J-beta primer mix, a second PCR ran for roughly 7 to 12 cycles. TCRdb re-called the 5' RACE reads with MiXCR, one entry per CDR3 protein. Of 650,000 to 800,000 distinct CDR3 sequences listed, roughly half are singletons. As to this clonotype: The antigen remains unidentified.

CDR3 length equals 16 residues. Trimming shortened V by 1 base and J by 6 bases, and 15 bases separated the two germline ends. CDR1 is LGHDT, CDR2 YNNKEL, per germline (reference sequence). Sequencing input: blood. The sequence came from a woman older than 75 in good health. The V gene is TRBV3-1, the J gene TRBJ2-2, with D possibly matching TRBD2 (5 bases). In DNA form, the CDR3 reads TGTGCCAGCAGCCAAGGATCCCTATCCGGGGCCGGGGAGCTGTTTTTT. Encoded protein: CASSQGSLSGAGELFF.